Listed here are 8 T cell receptor beta chains from one sample, sequenced in a study of T cells in Graves' hyperthyroidism and ophthalmopathy. Authors of the study amplified TCR beta CDR3 regions from RNA transcripts. The primer set for the first-round RT-PCR of the TCR CDR3 was HTBI. In TCRdb, the multiplex PCR reads were re-called with MiXCR into one record per CDR3 protein. Of around 300,000 distinct CDR3 sequences in the sample, approximately 13% were seen once. Sequencing was done on a sample of blood. Receptor source: a woman under 40 with Graves' hyperthyroidism.

DNA of the CDR3: TGCAGTGCTCCCACCCCGGGGGAGTTCAATGAGCAGTTCTTC. It yields the protein CSAPTPGEFNEQFF. The genes are TRBV20-1 and TRBJ2-1; a weak D match, TRBD2 (6 bases). This CDR3 contains 14 residues. Trimming removed 5 bases from V and 6 bases from J, with 17 bases in between. The germline V gene encodes CDR1 DFQATT and CDR2 SNEGSKA (reference sequence).

This clonotype was recorded a few times. This sequence joins TRBV12-3 or TRBV12-4 and TRBJ2-2; 7 bases line up with TRBD1. This CDR3 spans 15 amino acids. V was clipped by 4 bases and J by 6 bases; unmatched bases: 8. The CDR3, as DNA: TGTGCCAGCAGTTCCCCTACAGGGGCCCCCGGGGAGCTGTTTTTT. Its protein is CASSSPTGAPGELFF.

This clonotype was seen more than once but under ten times. The V and J genes are TRBV7-2 and TRBJ2-7; 11 bases align to TRBD2. The V and J ends lost 3 bases and 3 bases, in that order; junction bases with no gene match: 4. The CDR3 is made up of 15 amino acids. The V gene's germline CDR1 is SGHTA and CDR2 FQGNSA. The CDR3 coding sequence is TGTGCCAGCAGCTTTAGCGGGAGGGCCTACTACGAGCAGTACTTC. Encoded protein: CASSFSGRAYYEQYF.

This clonotype was counted only a few times. This chain joins TRBV20-1 and TRBJ1-6, with D possibly TRBD1 on 5 matching bases. CDR3 length: 14 amino acids. CDR1 DFQATT and CDR2 SNEGSKA come from the germline V gene (reference sequence). Trimming left V 4 bases short and J 7 bases short, with 14 bases between. CDR3 in amino acids: CSATPGTVNSPLHF. DNA of the CDR3: TGCAGTGCTACTCCCGGGACCGTCAATTCACCCCTCCACTTT.

This clonotype was detected ten times or more. The V gene is TRBV6-1, the J gene TRBJ1-5; 7 nucleotides match TRBD1. Trimming removed 8 bases from V and 7 bases from J; junction bases left unmatched: 5. The CDR3 is 12 residues long. Germline V gene sequence: CDR1 MNHNS, CDR2 SASEGT. CDR3 sequence (DNA): TGTGCCAGCGGGCAGGGGGAACAGCCCCAGCATTTT. This sequence encodes CASGQGEQPQHF.

This clonotype was observed many times. CDR3 nucleotides: TGTGCCAGCAGTTTAGAGGAATGGTATTCATGGGGAAATCAGCCCCAGCATTTT. This translates into CASSLEEWYSWGNQPQHF. V is TRBV12-3 or TRBV12-4 and J is TRBJ1-5; the D is unclear. The CDR3 totals 18 residues. Trimming removed 1 base at V and 4 bases at J, with 20 bases between.

This clonotype appeared many times. The J gene is TRBJ2-7, the V gene TRBV6-6; D remains unclear. Looked up from germline, CDR1 is MNHNY and CDR2 is SVGAGI (reference sequence). The CDR3 is 13 residues long. V was shortened by 0 bases and J by 5 bases, with 8 bases between the two germline ends. This chain's CDR3 is CASSYSKWDEQYF. The DNA of the CDR3 is TGTGCCAGCAGTTACTCGAAGTGGGACGAGCAGTACTTC.

The chain recombines TRBV7-9 with TRBJ2-7; D might be TRBD1 (6 bases). CDR3 length: 12 residues. Trimming removed 5 bases at V and 5 bases at J, with 10 bases between. Per germline, CDR1 SEHNR and CDR2 FQNEAQ (reference sequence). CDR3: CASSLQGNEQYF. The CDR3 DNA reads TGTGCCAGCAGCCTACAGGGCAACGAGCAGTACTTC.